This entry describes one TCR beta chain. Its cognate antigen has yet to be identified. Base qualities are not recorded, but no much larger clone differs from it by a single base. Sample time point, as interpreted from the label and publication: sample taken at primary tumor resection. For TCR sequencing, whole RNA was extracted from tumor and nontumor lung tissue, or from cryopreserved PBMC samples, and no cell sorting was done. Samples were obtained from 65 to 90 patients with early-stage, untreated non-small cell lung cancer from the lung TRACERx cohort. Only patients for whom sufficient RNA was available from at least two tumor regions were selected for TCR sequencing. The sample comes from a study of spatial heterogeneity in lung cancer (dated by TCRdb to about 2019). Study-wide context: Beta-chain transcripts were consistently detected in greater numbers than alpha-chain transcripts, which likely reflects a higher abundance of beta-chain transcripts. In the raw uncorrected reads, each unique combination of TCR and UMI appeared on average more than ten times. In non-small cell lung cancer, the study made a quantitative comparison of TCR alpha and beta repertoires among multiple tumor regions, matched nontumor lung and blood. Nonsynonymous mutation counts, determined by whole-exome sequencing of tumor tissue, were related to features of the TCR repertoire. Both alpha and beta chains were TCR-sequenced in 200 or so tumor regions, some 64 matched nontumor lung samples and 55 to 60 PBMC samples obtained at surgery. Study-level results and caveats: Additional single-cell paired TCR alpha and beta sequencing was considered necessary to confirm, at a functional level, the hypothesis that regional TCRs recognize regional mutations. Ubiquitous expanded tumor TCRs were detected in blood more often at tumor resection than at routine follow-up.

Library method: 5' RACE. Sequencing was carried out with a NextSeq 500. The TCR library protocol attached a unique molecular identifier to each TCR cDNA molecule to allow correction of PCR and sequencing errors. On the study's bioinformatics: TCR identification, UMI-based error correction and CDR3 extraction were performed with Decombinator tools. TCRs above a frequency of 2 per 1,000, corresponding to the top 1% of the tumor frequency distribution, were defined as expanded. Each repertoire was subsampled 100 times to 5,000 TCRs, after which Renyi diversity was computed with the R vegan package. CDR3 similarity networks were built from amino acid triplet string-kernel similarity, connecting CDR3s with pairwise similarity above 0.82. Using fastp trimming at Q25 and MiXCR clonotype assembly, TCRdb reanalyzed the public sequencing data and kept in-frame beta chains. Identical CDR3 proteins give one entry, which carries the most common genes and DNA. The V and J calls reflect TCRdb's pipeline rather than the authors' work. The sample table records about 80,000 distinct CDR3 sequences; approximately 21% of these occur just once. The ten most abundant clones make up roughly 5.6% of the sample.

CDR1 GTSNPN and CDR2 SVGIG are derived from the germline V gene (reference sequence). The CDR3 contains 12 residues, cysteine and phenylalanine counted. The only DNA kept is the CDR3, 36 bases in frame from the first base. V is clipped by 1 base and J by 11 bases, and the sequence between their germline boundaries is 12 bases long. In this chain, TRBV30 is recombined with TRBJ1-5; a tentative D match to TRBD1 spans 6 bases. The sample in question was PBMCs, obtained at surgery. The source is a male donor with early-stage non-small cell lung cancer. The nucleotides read TGTGCCTGGAGTGGACAGGCGGGAGCCCAGCATTTT. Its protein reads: CAWSGQAGAQHF.